This entry describes one T cell receptor beta chain. Its antigen is undetermined. This sample stems from a study of CD8 T cells in ankylosing spondylitis. Study-wide findings and caveats: Earlier authors reported some of these motif variants in reactive arthritis synovial fluid and blood.

Germline V gene sequence: CDR1 SGHAT, CDR2 FQNNGV. This CDR3 comprises 14 residues. V lost 0 bases and J lost 0, with 5 bases in between. 5'-RACE, quantitative and with molecular barcodes, yielded the TCR beta libraries. From the 5' RACE reads, TCRdb called clonotypes with MiXCR, one entry per CDR3 protein. The data hold under 300,000 distinct CDR3 sequences, with around 9.2% observed a single time. The chain combines TRBV11-2 with TRBJ1-1, with unresolved D. The sequence derives from a male donor with ankylosing spondylitis or in good health (not recorded which). Sequenced material: blood, either unsorted or a sorted T cell fraction (not recorded which). The CDR3 loop is CASSLEIMNTEAFF. As DNA, the CDR3 is TGTGCCAGCAGCTTAGAAATCATGAACACTGAAGCTTTCTTT.